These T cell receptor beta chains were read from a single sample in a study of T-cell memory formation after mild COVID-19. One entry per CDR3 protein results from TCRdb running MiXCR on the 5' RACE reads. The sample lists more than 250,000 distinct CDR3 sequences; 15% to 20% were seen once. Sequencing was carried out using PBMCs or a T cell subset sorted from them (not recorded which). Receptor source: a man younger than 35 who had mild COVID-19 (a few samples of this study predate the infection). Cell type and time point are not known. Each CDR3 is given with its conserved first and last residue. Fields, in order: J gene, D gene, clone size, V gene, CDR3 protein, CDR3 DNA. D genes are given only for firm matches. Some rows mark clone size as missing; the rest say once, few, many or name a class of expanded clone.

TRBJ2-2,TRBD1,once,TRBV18,CASTGVITGELFF,TGTGCCAGCACAGGGGTCATCACCGGGGAGCTGTTTTTT
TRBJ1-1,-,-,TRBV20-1,CSAPGQYTEAFF,TGCAGTGCTCCCGGGCAGTACACTGAAGCTTTCTTT
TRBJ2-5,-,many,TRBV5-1,CATAPVGLGETQYF,TGCGCCACCGCCCCAGTAGGCCTAGGAGAGACCCAGTACTTC
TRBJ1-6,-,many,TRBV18,CASQDRDNSPLHF,TGTGCCAGCCAGGACAGAGATAATTCACCCCTCCACTTT
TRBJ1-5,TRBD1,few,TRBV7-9,CASSLYSGGAAQPQHF,TGTGCCAGCAGCTTATATTCAGGGGGCGCAGCTCAGCCCCAGCATTTT
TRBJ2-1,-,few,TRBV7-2,CASSSGREGKKFF,TGTGCCAGCAGCTCGGGCCGAGAGGGGAAGAAGTTCTTC
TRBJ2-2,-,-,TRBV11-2,CASSTHPGGTNTGELFF,TGTGCCAGCAGCACCCATCCGGGCGGAACGAACACCGGGGAGCTGTTTTTT
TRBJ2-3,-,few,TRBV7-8,CASSSKGRSTDTQYF,TGTGCCAGCAGCTCGAAGGGACGGAGCACAGATACGCAGTATTTT
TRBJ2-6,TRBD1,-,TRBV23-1,CASSHPDGQGTGANVLTF,TGCGCCAGCAGTCACCCCGACGGACAGGGAACCGGGGCCAACGTCCTGACTTTC
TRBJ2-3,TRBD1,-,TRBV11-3,CASSSTTGANTDTQYF,TGTGCCAGCAGCTCCACAACAGGGGCTAACACAGATACGCAGTATTTT
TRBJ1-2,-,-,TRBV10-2,CASSEGGAGYGYTF,TGCGCCAGCAGTGAGGGTGGGGCCGGCTATGGCTACACCTTC
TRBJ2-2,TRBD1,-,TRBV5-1,CASSGGQVAGELFF,TGCGCCAGCAGCGGGGGACAGGTTGCCGGGGAGCTGTTTTTT
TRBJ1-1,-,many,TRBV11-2,CASSLEWRLKNTEAFF,TGTGCCAGCAGCTTAGAATGGCGCCTAAAGAACACTGAAGCTTTCTTT
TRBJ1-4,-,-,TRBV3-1,CASSQVHKEKLFF,TGTGCCAGCAGCCAAGTCCATAAGGAAAAACTGTTTTTT
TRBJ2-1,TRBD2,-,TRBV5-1,CASSFAPGAGVFNEQFF,TGCGCCAGCAGCTTTGCCCCGGGAGCGGGGGTGTTCAATGAGCAGTTCTTC
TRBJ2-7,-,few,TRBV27,CASSLRSGLSSYEQYF,TGTGCCAGCAGTTTACGGTCGGGCCTTAGCTCCTACGAGCAGTACTTC
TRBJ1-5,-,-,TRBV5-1,CASSLQGQGGQPQHF,TGCGCCAGCAGCTTGCAGGGCCAGGGAGGTCAGCCCCAGCATTTT
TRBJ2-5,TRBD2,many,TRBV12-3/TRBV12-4,CASWSGGPQYF,TGTGCCAGCTGGAGCGGGGGGCCCCAGTACTTC
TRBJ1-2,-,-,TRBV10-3,CATGPKGVYGYTF,TGTGCCACCGGGCCGAAAGGAGTCTATGGCTACACCTTC
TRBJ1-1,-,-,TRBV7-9,CASRNRQNTEAFF,TGTGCCAGCCGCAATCGGCAGAACACTGAAGCTTTCTTT
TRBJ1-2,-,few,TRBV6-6,CASSRGLGYGYTF,TGTGCCAGCAGTAGGGGACTGGGCTATGGCTACACCTTC
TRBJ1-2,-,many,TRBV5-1,CASSSTLISYTF,TGCGCCAGCAGCTCGACACTCATAAGCTACACCTTC
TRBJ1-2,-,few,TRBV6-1,CASSATGGGYYGYTF,TGTGCCAGCAGCGCAACCGGGGGGGGATATTATGGCTACACCTTC
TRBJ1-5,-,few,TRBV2,CASTRRYNQPQHF,TGTGCCAGCACCCGACGGTACAATCAGCCCCAGCATTTT
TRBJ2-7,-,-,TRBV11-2,CASSSNTNSASQLYEQYF,TGTGCCAGCAGCTCCAATACCAACTCGGCAAGTCAGCTCTACGAGCAGTACTTC
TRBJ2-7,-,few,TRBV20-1,CSARETRGQIYEQYF,TGCAGTGCTAGAGAGACGCGAGGGCAGATCTACGAGCAGTACTTC
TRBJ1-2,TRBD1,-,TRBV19,CASSRDSSTNYGYTF,TGTGCCAGTAGTAGGGACAGCTCAACTAACTATGGCTACACCTTC
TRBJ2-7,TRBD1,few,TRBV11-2,CASTSRDRGHYEQYF,TGTGCCAGCACCTCCCGGGACAGGGGCCACTACGAGCAGTACTTC
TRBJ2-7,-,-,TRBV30,CAWSGAGPYEQYF,TGTGCCTGGAGTGGGGCAGGTCCCTACGAGCAGTACTTC
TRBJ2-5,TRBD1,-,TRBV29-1,CSVVRTGVQETQYF,TGCAGCGTTGTTCGGACAGGGGTACAAGAGACCCAGTACTTC
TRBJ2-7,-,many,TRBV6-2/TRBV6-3,CASSYFQVTYEQYF,TGTGCCAGCAGTTACTTCCAGGTAACCTACGAGCAGTACTTC
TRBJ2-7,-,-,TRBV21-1,CASSDRSRYEQYF,TGTGCCAGCAGCGACAGGTCTCGCTACGAGCAGTACTTC
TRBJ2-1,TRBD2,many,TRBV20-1,CSARVQAGEYNEQFF,TGCAGTGCTAGAGTGCAAGCGGGGGAGTACAATGAGCAGTTCTTC
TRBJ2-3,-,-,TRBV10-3,CAIREDIGTDTQYF,TGTGCCATCAGGGAGGACATCGGCACAGATACGCAGTATTTT
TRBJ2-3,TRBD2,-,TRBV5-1,CASSLEGGGPHTQYF,TGCGCCAGCAGCTTGGAGGGCGGGGGTCCACATACGCAGTATTTT
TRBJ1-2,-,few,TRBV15,CATSSIWANPGGYTF,TGTGCCACCAGCAGTATCTGGGCCAATCCGGGGGGCTACACCTTC
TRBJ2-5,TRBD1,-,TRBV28,CASSSRRGTAQETQYF,TGTGCCAGCAGTAGTCGCAGGGGGACCGCTCAAGAGACCCAGTACTTC
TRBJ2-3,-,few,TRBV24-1,CATSDAGQDTQYF,TGTGCCACCAGTGACGCAGGACAGGATACGCAGTATTTT
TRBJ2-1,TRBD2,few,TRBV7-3,CASSPRAGGKYEQFF,TGTGCCAGCAGCCCACGGGCGGGGGGGAAGTATGAGCAGTTCTTC
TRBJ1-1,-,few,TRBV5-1,CASSLADGPRGTEAFF,TGCGCCAGCAGCTTGGCCGACGGGCCTAGGGGCACTGAAGCTTTCTTT
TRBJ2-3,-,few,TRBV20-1,CRGGGGPFGGGTQYF,TGCAGGGGCGGCGGGGGCCCCTTCGGGGGTGGTACGCAGTATTTT
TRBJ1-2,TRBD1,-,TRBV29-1,CSAADRAYGYTF,TGCAGCGCCGCGGACAGGGCCTATGGCTACACCTTC
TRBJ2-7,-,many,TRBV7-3,CASSLTAGYEQYF,TGTGCCAGCAGCTTAACGGCGGGATACGAGCAGTACTTC
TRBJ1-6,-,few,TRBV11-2,CASSSGREGANSPLHF,TGTGCCAGCAGCTCCGGCAGAGAAGGGGCAAATTCACCCCTCCACTTT
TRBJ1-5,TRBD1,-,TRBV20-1,CSARELGQGIYSNQPQHF,TGCAGTGCTAGAGAACTGGGACAGGGGATTTATAGCAATCAGCCCCAGCATTTT
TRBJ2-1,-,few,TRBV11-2,CASSPPFANEQFF,TGTGCCAGCAGCCCCCCGTTCGCCAATGAGCAGTTCTTC